The 7 T cell receptor beta chains below were found in one sample sequenced in a study of T cell responses to AZD1222 COVID-19 vaccine. Sequencing used immunoSEQ multiplex PCR; TCRdb keeps in-frame clones, though not all of them. The sample comprises around 67,000 clones, 83% of which are singletons, and 5.5% to 7% rests with the top ten. The sample here was peripheral blood, taken 28 days after the second AZD1222 dose. The receptors originated from an adult who received the AZD1222 COVID-19 vaccine.

The genes are TRBV5-1 and TRBJ2-6, with a possible D match to TRBD1 (5 bases). Germline CDR1 SGHRS, CDR2 YFSETQ. Trimming cost V 6 bases and J 0 bases, with 10 bases left between them. The CDR3 sequence is 15 residues long. This CDR3 reads CASNRGASGANVLTF. Written as DNA, the CDR3 is TGCGCCAGCAACCGTGGGGCCTCTGGGGCCAACGTCCTGACTTTC.

The J gene is TRBJ2-2, the V gene TRBV5-1, with D possibly TRBD2 on 6 matching bases. With 4 bases removed from V and 2 bases from J, the gap between germline ends came to 12 bases. CDR1 is SGHRS, CDR2 YFSETQ, per germline. The CDR3 consists of 15 residues. The chain's CDR3 is CASSRGSVNTGELFF. The CDR3 DNA is TGCGCCAGCAGCCGGGGGTCCGTTAACACCGGGGAGCTGTTTTTT.

This sequence joins TRBV19 and TRBJ2-2, with a possible D match to TRBD2 (5 bases). Germline CDR1 reads LNHDA; CDR2 reads SQIVND (reference sequence). Trimming removed 9 bases from V and 4 bases from J, with 12 bases in between. The CDR3 totals 13 residues. CDR3 bases: TGTGCCAGCTCGGGGTTTTCCACCGGGGAGCTGTTTTTT. Translation gives CASSGFSTGELFF.

The chain combines TRBV3-1 (or the pseudogene TRBV3-2) with TRBJ2-1; no definite D call. Germline CDR1 and CDR2: LGHDT and YNNKEL (reference sequence). V lost 0 bases to trimming and J lost 4 bases, with 10 bases between them. The CDR3 has 15 residues. The CDR3 loop reads CASSQDTNGYNEQFF. DNA of the CDR3: TGTGCCAGCAGCCAAGATACAAACGGTTACAATGAGCAGTTCTTC.

The chain links TRBV5-5 to TRBJ2-7; TRBD1 is a possible D gene (6 bases). Germline loops: CDR1 SGHKS, CDR2 YYEKEE (reference sequence). Trimming removed 0 bases at V and 5 bases at J, with 15 bases between. The length of the CDR3 is 15 residues. The CDR3 coding sequence is TGTGCCAGCAGCTTGGCCTCAGGGGTGGGTAACGAGCAGTACTTC. It translates to CASSLASGVGNEQYF. Combining the CDR3 with reference TRBV5-5 and TRBJ2-7 gives the whole variable domain DAGVTQSPTHLIKTRGQQVTLRCSPISGHKSVSWYQQVLGQGPQFIFQYYEKEERGRGNFPDRFSARQFPNYSSELNVNALLLGDSALYLCASSLASGVGNEQYFGPGTRLTVT.

The chain joins TRBV5-1 to TRBJ1-2, with 7 bases identical to TRBD1. The CDR3 extends over 13 amino acids. Per germline, CDR1 SGHRS and CDR2 YFSETQ. V was pared by 5 bases and J by 5 bases, with 6 bases of the junction left unmatched. CDR3 in DNA: TGCGCCAGCAGGCCGGGACAGCAGTATGGCTACACCTTC. Translated, it gives CASRPGQQYGYTF.

The chain employs TRBV19 and TRBJ1-5; D gene ambiguous. Trimming cost V 2 bases and J 1 base, with 15 bases left between them. Germline V gene data show CDR1 as LNHDA and CDR2 as SQIVND (reference sequence). The CDR3 extends over 17 amino acids. CDR3 residues: CASSIPLRHGSNQPQHF. CDR3 in DNA: TGTGCCAGTAGTATACCCCTCCGACACGGCAGCAATCAGCCCCAGCATTTT.